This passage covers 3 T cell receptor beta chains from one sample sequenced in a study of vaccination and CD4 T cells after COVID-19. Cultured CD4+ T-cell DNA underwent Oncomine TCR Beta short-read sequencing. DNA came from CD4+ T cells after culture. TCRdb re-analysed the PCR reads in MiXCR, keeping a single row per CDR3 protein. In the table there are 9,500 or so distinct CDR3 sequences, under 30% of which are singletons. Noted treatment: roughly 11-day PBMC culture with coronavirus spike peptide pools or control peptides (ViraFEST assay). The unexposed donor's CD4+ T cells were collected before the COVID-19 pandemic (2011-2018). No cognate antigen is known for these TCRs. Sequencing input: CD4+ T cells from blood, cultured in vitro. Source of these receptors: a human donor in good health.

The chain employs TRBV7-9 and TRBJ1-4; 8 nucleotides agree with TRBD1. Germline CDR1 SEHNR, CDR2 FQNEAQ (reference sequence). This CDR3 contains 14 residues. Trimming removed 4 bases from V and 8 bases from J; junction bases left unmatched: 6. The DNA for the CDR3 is TGTGCCAGCAGCTGGACAGGGTACGAGGAAAAACTGTTTTTT. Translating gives CASSWTGYEEKLFF.

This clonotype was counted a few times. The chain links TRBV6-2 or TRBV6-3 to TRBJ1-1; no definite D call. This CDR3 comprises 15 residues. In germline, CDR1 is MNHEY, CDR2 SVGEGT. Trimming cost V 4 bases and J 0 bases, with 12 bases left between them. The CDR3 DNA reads TGTGCCAGCAGTTCCACGCTGCCAATGAACACTGAAGCTTTCTTT. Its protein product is CASSSTLPMNTEAFF.

The CDR3 reads CASSQSGTGGETQYF. In DNA form, the CDR3 reads TGTGCCAGCAGCCAATCCGGGACGGGAGGCGAGACCCAGTACTTC. The V call is TRBV7-3, the J call TRBJ2-5; 7 positions match TRBD2. The CDR3 runs to 15 residues. Germline assignment: CDR1 SGHTA and CDR2 FQGTGA. J was trimmed by 5 bases and V by 5 bases; bases with no gene match: 11.